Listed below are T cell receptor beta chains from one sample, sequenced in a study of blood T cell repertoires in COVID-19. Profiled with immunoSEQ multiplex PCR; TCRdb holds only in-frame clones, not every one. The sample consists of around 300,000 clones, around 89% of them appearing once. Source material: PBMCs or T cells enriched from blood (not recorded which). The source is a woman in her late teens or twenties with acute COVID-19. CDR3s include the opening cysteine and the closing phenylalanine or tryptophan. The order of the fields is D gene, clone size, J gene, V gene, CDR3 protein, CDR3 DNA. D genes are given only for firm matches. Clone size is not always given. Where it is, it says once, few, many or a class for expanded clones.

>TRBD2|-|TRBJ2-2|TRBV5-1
CASSAPSGSTAGELFF
TGCGCCAGCAGCGCCCCTAGCGGGAGTACGGCCGGGGAGCTGTTTTTT
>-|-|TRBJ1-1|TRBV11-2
CASSAGLATEAFF
TGTGCCAGCAGCGCCGGACTGGCCACTGAAGCTTTCTTT
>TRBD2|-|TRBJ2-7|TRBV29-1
CPGTSGKYLNSYEQYF
TGCCCCGGGACTAGCGGAAAATATCTTAATTCCTACGAGCAGTACTTC
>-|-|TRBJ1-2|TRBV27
CASSLAGKTHYGYTF
TGTGCCAGCAGTTTAGCAGGAAAGACGCACTATGGCTACACCTTC
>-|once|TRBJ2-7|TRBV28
CASLTGWRTYEQYF
TGTGCCAGCCTTACTGGATGGCGGACCTACGAGCAGTACTTC
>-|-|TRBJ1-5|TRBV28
CASGGAGISNQPQHF
TGTGCCAGCGGGGGTGCGGGGATTTCCAATCAGCCCCAGCATTTT
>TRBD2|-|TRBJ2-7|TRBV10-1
CASSPGLAGDEQYF
TGCGCCAGCAGTCCGGGACTAGCGGGAGACGAGCAGTACTTC
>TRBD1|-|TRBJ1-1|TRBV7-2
CASSSTTGAAAQAFF
TGTGCCAGCAGCTCGACCACAGGGGCCGCGGCCCAAGCTTTCTTT
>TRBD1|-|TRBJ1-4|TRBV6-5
CASSRLTGLVEKLFF
TGTGCCAGCAGCCGCCTGACAGGGCTGGTTGAAAAACTGTTTTTT
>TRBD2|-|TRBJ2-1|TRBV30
CAWSRLAAMDEQFF
TGTGCCTGGAGTCGACTAGCGGCTATGGATGAGCAGTTCTTC
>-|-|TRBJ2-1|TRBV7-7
CASSPDRYNEQFF
TGTGCTAGCAGCCCGGACAGATACAATGAGCAGTTCTTC
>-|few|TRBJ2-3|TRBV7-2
CASSVYGTSTDTQYF
TGTGCCAGCAGCGTATACGGGACTAGCACAGATACGCAGTATTTT
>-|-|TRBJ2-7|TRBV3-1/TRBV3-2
CASSQESQAYEQYF
TGTGCCAGCAGCCAAGAGTCGCAGGCCTACGAGCAGTACTTC
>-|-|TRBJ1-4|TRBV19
CASSKRGIVATNEKLFF
TGTGCCAGTAGTAAACGGGGTATAGTTGCAACTAATGAAAAACTGTTTTTT
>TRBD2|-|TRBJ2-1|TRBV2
CASITGTSQQNEQFF
TGTGCCAGCATCACTGGGACTAGCCAGCAAAATGAGCAGTTCTTC
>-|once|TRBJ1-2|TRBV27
CASSLRYREGYGYTF
TGTGCCAGCAGTTTACGTTACAGGGAAGGGTATGGCTACACCTTC
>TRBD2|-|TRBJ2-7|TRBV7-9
CASSYGTSGSPPIF
TGTGCCAGCAGCTACGGGACTAGCGGGAGTCCGCCCATCTTC
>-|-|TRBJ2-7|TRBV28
CASSSPPTPYEQYF
TGTGCCAGCAGTTCCCCCCCTACGCCCTACGAGCAGTACTTC
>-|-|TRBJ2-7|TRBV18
CASSPRIPSSAGISHEQYF
TGTGCCAGCTCACCGAGGATCCCTTCCTCGGCGGGCATCTCTCACGAGCAGTACTTC
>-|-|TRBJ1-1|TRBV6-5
CASSWGGREAFF
TGTGCCAGCAGCTGGGGAGGCCGCGAAGCTTTCTTT
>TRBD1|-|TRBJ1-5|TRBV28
CASGGTVSWPQHF
TGTGCCAGCGGCGGGACAGTATCTTGGCCCCAGCATTTT
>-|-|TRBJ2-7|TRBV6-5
CASNKQGFRDEQYF
TGTGCCAGCAACAAACAGGGCTTTCGCGACGAGCAGTACTTC
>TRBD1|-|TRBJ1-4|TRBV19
CASSPDGQEWLATNEKLFF
TGTGCCAGTAGTCCGGATGGACAGGAATGGCTCGCAACTAATGAAAAACTGTTTTTT